The source of this T cell receptor (beta chain) is a study of T cell responses to AZD1222 COVID-19 vaccine. Profiled with immunoSEQ multiplex PCR; TCRdb holds only in-frame clones, not every one. The data show about 100,000 clones, roughly nine tenths seen once. In the case of this clone: Its antigen is not identified.

V was trimmed by 2 bases and J by 14 bases, leaving 16 bases between them. From germline, CDR1 is SGDLS and CDR2 YYNGEE. This CDR3 region has 13 residues. The study, taken as a whole, reports: Spike-specific TCR breadth and depth were elevated following two AZD1222 doses. Clonal diversity may have been underestimated in mostly white British donors.

The chain joins TRBV9 to TRBJ1-4, with D unclear. The source material was peripheral blood, sampled 28 days after the second dose of the MenACWY control vaccine. This clonotype originated in an adult who received the MenACWY meningococcal vaccine as a control. This CDR3 is CASSVGPSGMLFF. The CDR3 DNA reads TGTGCCAGCAGCGTTGGGCCGTCGGGGATGCTGTTTTTT. The whole variable domain, filled in from reference TRBV9 and TRBJ1-4, reads DSGVTQTPKHLITATGQRVTLRCSPRSGDLSVYWYQQSLDQGLQFLIQYYNGEERAKGNILERFSAQQFPDLHSELNLSSLELGDSALYFCASSVGPSGMLFFGSGTQLSVL.